This T cell receptor beta chain was sequenced for a study of blood T cell repertoires in COVID-19. Whole-study context: The samples span acute and convalescent COVID-19 from the United States, Italy and Spain. PBMCs, B-cell-depleted T cells, or T cells provided the cDNA or gDNA that made up the material.

This clone came up a few times. Under the authors' procedure: Amplified reference gene primers provided the basis for estimating nucleated cell counts. Assay used: immunoSEQ multiplex PCR; TCRdb lists only in-frame clones, some missing. V and J calls and clone size are given by that table; D and trimming were obtained from the DNA. The table includes 300,000 to 350,000 clones, approximately 90% detected once. V dropped 6 bases and J dropped 10 bases, with 15 bases sitting between them. The CDR3 extends over 12 amino acids. Germline V gene sequence: CDR1 MNHEY, CDR2 SVGAGI. The source of this sequence is a woman younger than 35 who had recovered from COVID-19. Sequencing was carried out using peripheral blood. J is TRBJ1-1 and V is TRBV6-5; perhaps TRBD1 as D (6 bases). The CDR3 coding sequence is TGTGCCAGCAGGGATAACAGGGTAGGAGCTTTCTTT. The encoded protein is CASRDNRVGAFF.